These 17 T cell receptor beta chains were all obtained from the same sample, sequenced in a study of blood T cell repertoires in COVID-19. The data were produced by immunoSEQ multiplex PCR, yet TCRdb's version contains in-frame clones alone and is incomplete. The sample includes 120,000 to 150,000 clones, about 80% of them seen just once. The sequencing input was peripheral blood. The source of these receptors is a human donor in a cohort sampled during active COVID-19.

This clone turned up a few times. V is TRBV5-6 and J is TRBJ1-2, with D maybe TRBD1 (5 bases). The V end was cut by 2 bases, the J end by 5 bases, with 13 bases between. The CDR3 runs to 14 residues. CDR1 is SGHDT, CDR2 YYEEEE, per germline. In nucleotides, the CDR3 is TGTGCCAGCAGCTTAGGGCAGGGAGGGTATGGCTACACCTTC. Translation: CASSLGQGGYGYTF.

This rearrangement joins TRBV6-5 to TRBJ1-2, with D perhaps matching TRBD1 (6 bases). The CDR3 has 14 amino acids. V gave up 6 bases and J gave up 8 bases, with 19 bases separating them. The germline V gene encodes CDR1 MNHEY and CDR2 SVGAGI. The chain's CDR3 is CASRSRDISWGYTF. The CDR3 coding sequence is TGTGCCAGCAGGAGCCGGGACATCAGCTGGGGCTACACCTTC.

The chain is built from TRBV18 and TRBJ2-7, with 7 bases matching TRBD1. Germline V gene sequence: CDR1 KGHSH, CDR2 LQKENI. This CDR3 contains 15 residues. Germline trimming cut 2 bases from V and 1 base from J; bases unmatched to any gene: 5. This CDR3 is CASSPTGDPSYEQYF. In DNA, the CDR3 is TGTGCCAGCTCACCAACAGGGGATCCGTCCTACGAGCAGTACTTC.

V usage is TRBV27 and J usage is TRBJ1-2; a possible D gene is TRBD1 (5 bases). The CDR3 covers 14 residues. CDR1 MNHEY and CDR2 SMNVEV come from the germline V gene (reference sequence). V was pared by 5 bases and J by 0 bases, with 10 bases between. CDR3 DNA: TGTGCCAGCAGTCCCCAGGGATCTAACTATGGCTACACCTTC. It codes for CASSPQGSNYGYTF.

A note on this clone: The junction shows a germline mismatch at one end, possibly a read error. The V gene is TRBV7-9, the J gene TRBJ2-3, with 7 nucleotides matching TRBD2. CDR1 is SEHNR, CDR2 FQNEAQ, per germline (reference sequence). This CDR3 spans 15 amino acids. CDR3 residues: CASSLVRGTTDTQYF. In DNA, the CDR3 is TGTGCCAGCAGTTTAGTGCGGGGGACCACAGATACGCAGTATTTT. Full variable domain (missing parts from reference TRBV7-9 and TRBJ2-3): DTGVSQNPRHKITKRGQNVTFRCDPISEHNRLYWYRQTLGQGPEFLTYFQNEAQLEKSRLLSDRFSAERPKGSFSTLEIQRTEQGDSAMYLCASSLVRGTTDTQYFGPGTRLTVL.

The V call is TRBV5-5, the J call TRBJ1-1; unclear D gene. V gave up 1 base and J gave up 6 bases, with 7 bases separating them. Germline V gives CDR1 SGHKS, CDR2 YYEKEE (reference sequence). CDR3 length: 12 amino acids. The CDR3 spells CASSLTVSEAFF. For the CDR3, the DNA is TGTGCCAGCAGCTTGACAGTCTCTGAAGCTTTCTTT.

V usage is TRBV19 and J usage is TRBJ1-5; possibly TRBD1 for D (6 bases). Trimming cost V 5 bases and J 7 bases, with 15 bases left between them. Germline-derived CDR1 and CDR2 are LNHDA and SQIVND (reference sequence). The length of the CDR3 is 14 residues. CDR3 in amino acids: CASSLQGSGQPQHF. In DNA form, the CDR3 reads TGTGCCAGTAGTCTACAGGGCTCGGGACAGCCCCAGCATTTT. Full variable domain (outside the CDR3, taken from reference TRBV19 and TRBJ1-5): DGGITQSPKYLFRKEGQNVTLSCEQNLNHDAMYWYRQDPGQGLRLIYYSQIVNDFQKGDIAEGYSVSREKKESFPLTVTSAQKNPTAFYLCASSLQGSGQPQHFGDGTRLSIL.

V gene TRBV5-1 combines with J gene TRBJ2-3; D gene ambiguous. Germline values: CDR1 SGHRS, CDR2 YFSETQ. The CDR3 spans 14 residues. Trimming stripped 0 bases from V and 6 bases from J, with 11 bases between. CDR3 loop: CASSLAGLRDTQYF. DNA of the CDR3: TGCGCCAGCAGCTTGGCAGGCCTCCGGGATACGCAGTATTTT.

The J gene is TRBJ2-5, the V gene TRBV29-1; no clear D gene. The CDR3 sequence is 14 residues long. The V gene lost 0 bases and the J gene lost 4 bases, with 12 bases spanning the gap. Germline loops: CDR1 SQVTM, CDR2 ANQGSEA. CDR3 protein: CSVEDTKVVETQYF. The CDR3 DNA sequence: TGCAGCGTTGAAGATACTAAGGTTGTAGAGACCCAGTACTTC.

The chain recombines TRBV19 with TRBJ2-3; 7 positions agree with TRBD2. J lost 3 bases, V lost 6 bases, and 12 bases had no gene match. The CDR3 contains 16 residues. Germline loops: CDR1 LNHDA, CDR2 SQIVND (reference sequence). This chain's CDR3 is CASSTPGGGDTDTQYF. In DNA, the CDR3 is TGTGCCAGTAGCACCCCGGGCGGGGGTGATACAGATACGCAGTATTTT.

The chain carries TRBV28 and TRBJ1-1; tentative D call: TRBD1 (5 bases). This CDR3 has 12 residues. Germline assignment: CDR1 MDHEN and CDR2 SYDVKM. CDR3 residues: CATRQLSTEAFF. DNA for the CDR3: TGTGCTACTCGACAGCTGAGTACTGAAGCTTTCTTT. Complete variable domain (other parts from reference TRBV28 and TRBJ1-1): DVKVTQSSRYLVKRTGEKVFLECVQDMDHENMFWYRQDPGLGLRLIYFSYDVKMKEKGDIPEGYSVSREKKERFSLILESASTNQTSMYLCATRQLSTEAFFGQGTRLTVV.

The chain carries TRBV5-1 and TRBJ2-3; D is undetermined. V gave up 0 bases and J gave up 2 bases, with 10 bases separating them. Germline CDR1 is SGHRS and CDR2 is YFSETQ. This CDR3 contains 15 residues. The CDR3 coding sequence is TGCGCCAGCAGCTTGGATGGCGGTCCCACAGATACGCAGTATTTT. It translates to CASSLDGGPTDTQYF.

This chain joins TRBV7-2 and TRBJ2-2; weak D call: TRBD2 (5 bases). Trimming stripped 1 base from V and 1 base from J, with 7 bases between. CDR1 and CDR2 from the germline V gene are SGHTA and FQGNSA. The CDR3 runs 15 residues. The CDR3 spells CASSLELGNTGELFF. CDR3 DNA sequence: TGTGCCAGCAGCTTAGAACTAGGGAACACCGGGGAGCTGTTTTTT.

The rearrangement uses TRBV10-2 and TRBJ1-5; maybe TRBD1 (5 bases). The CDR3 consists of 16 residues. V lost 2 bases to trimming and J lost 4 bases, with 15 bases between them. CDR1 is WSHSY, CDR2 SAAADI, per germline. CDR3 bases: TGCGCCAGCAGTGAGGACAGTCCGATAGGAAATCAGCCCCAGCATTTT. Translation gives CASSEDSPIGNQPQHF.

The CDR3: CASSLGSHSYEQYF. For the CDR3, the DNA is TGTGCCAGCAGCCTGGGGTCACACTCCTACGAGCAGTACTTC. The chain joins TRBV5-4 to TRBJ2-7; D uncertain. Germline V lookup: CDR1 SGHNT, CDR2 YYREEE (reference sequence). The V end was cut by 4 bases, the J end by 0 bases, with 11 bases between. The CDR3 covers 14 residues.

The chain couples TRBV10-3 to TRBJ1-2, with 10 bases identical to TRBD1. The length of the CDR3 is 15 residues. With 1 base clipped from V and 3 bases from J, the junction kept 2 bases outside the gene matches. Germline-derived CDR1 and CDR2 are ENHRY and SYGVKD. CDR3 in DNA: TGTGCCATCAGTGAGTGGACAGGGGGGGACTATGGCTACACCTTC. It is translated as CAISEWTGGDYGYTF.

The chain is built from TRBV28 and TRBJ1-2; D is uncertain. The CDR3 is 14 residues long. Trimming cost V 3 bases and J 8 bases, with 16 bases left between them. Germline V gene lookup returns CDR1 MDHEN and CDR2 SYDVKM. CDR3 sequence reads: CASSFLEQRAGYTF. The CDR3 coding sequence is TGTGCCAGCAGTTTTCTAGAACAGCGGGCGGGCTACACCTTC.